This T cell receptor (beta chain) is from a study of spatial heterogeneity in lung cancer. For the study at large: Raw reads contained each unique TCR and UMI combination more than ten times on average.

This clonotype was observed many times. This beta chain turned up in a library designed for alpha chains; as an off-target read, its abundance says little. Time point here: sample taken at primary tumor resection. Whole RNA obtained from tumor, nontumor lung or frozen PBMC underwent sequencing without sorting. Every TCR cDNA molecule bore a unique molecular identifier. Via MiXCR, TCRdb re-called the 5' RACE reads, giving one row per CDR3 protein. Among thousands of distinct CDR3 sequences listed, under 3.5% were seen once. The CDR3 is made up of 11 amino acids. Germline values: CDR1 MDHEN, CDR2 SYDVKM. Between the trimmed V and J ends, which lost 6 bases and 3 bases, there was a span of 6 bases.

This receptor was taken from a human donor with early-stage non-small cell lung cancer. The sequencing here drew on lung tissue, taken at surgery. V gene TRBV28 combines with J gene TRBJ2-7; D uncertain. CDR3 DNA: TGTGCCAGCAGGGTGGACTACGAGCAGTACTTC. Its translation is CASRVDYEQYF.